The 10 T cell receptor beta chains in this list originate from one sample, sequenced in a study of technical replicates of blood from four donors. Using immunoSEQ multiplex PCR, the repertoire was profiled, and TCRdb retains in-frame clones only, with some absent. The sample includes fewer than 20,000 clones, approximately 83% of them seen just once. The sample consisted of PBMCs. The receptors derive from a human donor in good health. Some clones in this sample may be carry-over from other donors' samples.

The chain uses TRBV27 and TRBJ1-1; D gene ambiguous. The CDR3 has 16 amino acids. V was clipped by 5 bases and J by 4 bases, with 20 bases between them. Germline-derived CDR1 and CDR2 are MNHEY and SMNVEV (reference sequence). In DNA form, the CDR3 reads TGTGCCAGCAGTCCGCTGTTTGGAGTGGGTGGCACTGAAGCTTTCTTT. As protein: CASSPLFGVGGTEAFF.

The CDR3 DNA follows: TGTGCCAGCAGCATTACGAACACCGGGGAGCTGTTTTTT. Amino acid sequence: CASSITNTGELFF. The chain links TRBV7-3 to TRBJ2-2; no definite D call. CDR1 and CDR2 from the germline V gene are SGHTA and FQGTGA. There are 13 residues in the CDR3. The V end was cut by 5 bases, the J end by 0 bases, with 4 bases between.

This clone appeared a few times. The rearrangement joins TRBV10-2 to TRBJ2-5; D gene unclear. CDR3 length: 13 residues. Trimming cost V 7 bases and J 5 bases, with 14 bases left between them. Germline lookup yields CDR1 WSHSY and CDR2 SAAADI. The CDR3 DNA follows: TGCGCCAGCACCGGTCCTCCGGAGGAGACCCAGTACTTC. It yields the protein CASTGPPEETQYF.

The rearrangement links TRBV21-1 to TRBJ1-5; TRBD1 is the table's D call, not checked against the DNA. TRBV21-1 is a known pseudogene. This CDR3 is 17 amino acids long. CDR3 protein: CASSPWDRGGCNQPQHF. CDR3 nucleotides: TGTGCCAGCAGCCCTTGGGACAGGGGCGGTTGCAATCAGCCCCAGCATTTT.

The table lists this clone with a count of one. The V gene is TRBV7-3, the J gene TRBJ2-3; TRBD2 matches at 7 bases. CDR3 length equals 14 residues. Germline CDR1 and CDR2: SGHTA and FQGTGA. V lost 5 bases to trimming and J lost 6 bases; unmatched junction nucleotides: 8. The chain's CDR3 is CASSLRSSGDTQYF. In nucleotides, the CDR3 is TGTGCCAGCAGCCTACGCTCTAGCGGTGATACGCAGTATTTT. The entire variable domain, with the rest obtained from reference TRBV7-3 and TRBJ2-3, is as follows: GAGVSQTPSNKVTEKGKYVELRCDPISGHTALYWYRQSLGQGPEFLIYFQGTGAADDSGLPNDRFFAVRPEGSVSTLKIQRTERGDSAVYLCASSLRSSGDTQYFGPGTRLTVL.

This clone was detected once. The chain carries TRBV15 and TRBJ1-1; D remains ambiguous. The CDR3 loop spans 18 amino acids. The ends were cut back, 6 bases at V and 3 bases at J, with 26 bases in the middle. CDR1 is LNHNV and CDR2 is YYDKDF in the germline V gene (reference sequence). The CDR3 here is CATSDQKLEMEIDTEAFF. CDR3 in DNA: TGTGCCACCAGTGACCAAAAGTTGGAGATGGAGATAGACACTGAAGCTTTCTTT. The full variable domain, in which reference TRBV15 and TRBJ1-1 provide the parts outside the CDR3, is DAMVIQNPRYQVTQFGKPVTLSCSQTLNHNVMYWYQQKSSQAPKLLFHYYDKDFNNEADTPDNFQSRRPNTSFCFLDIRSPGLGDTAMYLCATSDQKLEMEIDTEAFFGQGTRLTVV.

V is TRBV27 and J is TRBJ1-1, with 8 bases fitting TRBD1. Trimming took 0 bases from V and 4 from J; bases not matched to a gene: 4. There are 15 residues in the CDR3. Germline V gene lookup returns CDR1 MNHEY and CDR2 SMNVEV (reference sequence). CDR3 residues: CASSLSGTGVTEAFF. CDR3 nucleotides: TGTGCCAGCAGTTTATCAGGGACAGGAGTCACTGAAGCTTTCTTT.

This rearrangement joins TRBV30 to TRBJ2-2, with 7 bases lining up with TRBD2. Per the germline V gene, CDR1 is GTSNPN and CDR2 is SVGIG (reference sequence). CDR3 length: 14 amino acids. The CDR3 nucleotides read TGTGCTTACATACGGGGGGCGAACACCGGGGAGCTGTTTTTT. Translating gives CAYIRGANTGELFF.

This chain joins TRBV5-1 and TRBJ2-4; the D gene is possibly TRBD1 (6 bases). V shed 0 bases and J shed 1 base, with 20 bases lying between them. The V gene's germline CDR1 is SGHRS and CDR2 YFSETQ. There are 19 residues in the CDR3. CDR3 region: CASSLAAGTSLRAKNIQYF. Here the CDR3 DNA reads TGCGCCAGCAGCTTGGCCGCAGGGACAAGCCTGAGGGCCAAAAACATTCAGTACTTC.

The genes are TRBV27 and TRBJ2-7; 8 positions agree with TRBD1. CDR1 is MNHEY, CDR2 SMNVEV, per germline (reference sequence). This CDR3 has 15 amino acids. V lost 2 bases to trimming and J lost 0 bases; unmatched junction nucleotides: 3. For the CDR3, the DNA is TGTGCCAGCAGTTTAGGGGGACAGGTCTCCTACGAGCAGTACTTC. It yields the protein CASSLGGQVSYEQYF.